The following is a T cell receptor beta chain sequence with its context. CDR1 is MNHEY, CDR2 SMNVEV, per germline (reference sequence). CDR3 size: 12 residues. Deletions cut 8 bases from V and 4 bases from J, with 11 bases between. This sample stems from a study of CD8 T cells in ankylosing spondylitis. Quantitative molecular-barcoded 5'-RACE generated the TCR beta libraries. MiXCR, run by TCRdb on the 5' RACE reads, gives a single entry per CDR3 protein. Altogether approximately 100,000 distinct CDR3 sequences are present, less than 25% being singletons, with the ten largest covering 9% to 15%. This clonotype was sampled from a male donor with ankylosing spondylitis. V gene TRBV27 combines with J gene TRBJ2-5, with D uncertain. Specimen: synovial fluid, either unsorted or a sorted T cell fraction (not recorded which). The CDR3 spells CASGIRAETQYF. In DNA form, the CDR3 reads TGTGCCAGCGGAATCCGGGCAGAGACCCAGTACTTC.